The TCR beta chain described here comes from a study of tumor-infiltrating lymphocytes in primary liver carcinoma. Study background: Donors had hepatocellular carcinoma or combined HCC and intrahepatic cholangiocarcinoma.

A remark on this clonotype: Germline is not matched at one junction end, which may reflect a read error.

CDR3 length equals 14 residues. Germline V gene sequence: CDR1 MNHEY, CDR2 SVGAGI. The input was 500 ng total RNA; TCR beta cDNA was made from it with a constant-region primer. Generation of the TCR beta libraries relied on three nested multiplex PCR rounds using slightly modified ARM-PCR. TRBV1-TRBV30 forward primers paired with a C-beta reverse primer drove the first two PCR rounds, about 9 cycles each. TCRdb analysed the multiplex PCR reads with MiXCR anew, one entry per CDR3 protein. The table lists roughly 100,000 distinct CDR3 sequences, roughly 80% of them singletons, with under 25% in the top ten. Both RNA and DNA were isolated together from approximately 22-30 mg of bulk tissue that had not been sorted. Tumor samples each held over 80% viable tumor cells.

Sequenced sample: liver tumor tissue from sampling region 3. Subset defined: tumor region T3, left-lateral pole. This clonotype was obtained from a man aged 40-49 years with primary liver carcinoma and hepatitis B virus infection. The chain uses TRBV6-5 and TRBJ2-1; the D gene is possibly TRBD1 (6 bases). The chain's CDR3 is CASSQGGHGGDQSF. The CDR3 DNA sequence: TGTGCCAGCAGTCAAGGGGGACATGGCGGTGACCAGTCCTTC.